This T cell receptor (beta chain) was sequenced in a study of CD8+CD57+ T cells in acquired aplastic anemia (dated by TCRdb to 2017 to 2018). Study-level background: Extracted DNA from sorted CD4+ and CD8+ cells averaged 3.2 ug, ranging from roughly 0.17 to 27.4 ug. A CD8+CD57+ expansion meant a frequency higher than the mean frequency seen in healthy subjects.

Points on this clonotype: Its binding antigen is unknown. The sample holds no much larger clone one base away, and base qualities are not on file.

Patients chosen for sequencing had shown expansion of CD8+CD57+ cells by flow cytometry. Every patient had a diagnosis of severe acquired aplastic anemia based on International Study of Aplastic Anemia and Agranulocytosis and Camitta criteria. No patient had received any therapy when blood was sampled. In this study, sorted CD4+ and CD8+ T cells from the blood of healthy subjects and of severe aplastic anemia patients had their TCR repertoires deep-sequenced. Patients were enrolled under clinicaltrials.gov protocols 00001620, 01623167, 00001397, 00071045, 00081523 and 00961064 in the USA. Ficoll-Paque density gradient centrifugation was used to isolate peripheral blood mononuclear cells. Before DNA extraction, CD4+ and CD8+ T cells were sorted with FACS or magnetic beads. Here is what the overall study found, with its caveats: No significant difference in CD8+ Simpson's diversity was found between patients and healthy controls (P=0.060). Some 31 CD8+ CDR3 sequences were shared between patients and controls but appeared highly expressed in patients and within their immunodominant clones.

Genomic DNA was used as template for profiling of TCR beta VDJ combinations and CDR3 sequences. TCR repertoire sequencing was run on an Illumina HiSeq 2000. On the authors' methods: Repertoire assessment relied on Simpson's diversity index, CDR3 size and DJ length profiles, and TRBV/TRBJ rearrangement plots. The most abundant DNA sequence in the deep sequencing data was taken as the immunodominant clone. CDR3 amino acid sequences were screened for sharing across subjects and compared with published repertoires and the VDJdb database. The public reads were quality trimmed at Q25 with fastp and then assembled into clones with MiXCR by TCRdb, keeping productive beta chains. Here each entry gathers all rows of one CDR3 protein and keeps the most common genes and DNA. These V and J calls are TCRdb output, not the study's own analysis. This sample gives under 200,000 distinct CDR3 sequences in total; roughly 50% of them show up just once. Roughly 29% of the sample is taken by the ten largest.

The CDR1 and CDR2 encoded by the germline V gene are SGHRS and YFSETQ. V and J are trimmed by 7 bases and 5 bases, and the gene matches miss 8 bases of the junction. The cysteine opens and the phenylalanine closes a CDR3 of 14 amino acids. The entry retains the CDR3 DNA only, 42 bases that are in frame from base 1. The specimen sequenced was sorted CD4+, CD8+, or CD8+CD57+ T cells (not recorded which) from PBMCs. The sequence was obtained from a human donor with aplastic anemia. The chain is assembled from TRBV5-1 and TRBJ2-1, and 8 junction bases match TRBD2. The bases are TGCGCCAGCCGATACGGGGGGGCCGACAATGAGCAGTTCTTC. It translates to CASRYGGADNEQFF.